What follows is one T cell receptor (beta chain) and its context. Antigen specificity is unknown. In germline, CDR1 is WNHNN, CDR2 SYGVQD (reference sequence). The V and J ends lost 2 bases and 4 bases respectively, with 10 bases between them. This CDR3 has 14 residues. Here immunoSEQ multiplex PCR was the method, and the copy in TCRdb shows in-frame clones only, minus some. This table holds 150,000 to 200,000 clones, about 83% found once. This record comes from a study of cytomegalovirus exposure and HLA in healthy donors. Study-level background: The same platform was used for the approximately 120 validation repertoires as for the approximately 730 first-cohort repertoires, as reported in a later analysis. Broader study findings: Published work reported that the classifier diagnosed cytomegalovirus status with high specificity and sensitivity. In vitro testing confirmed three CMV-associated chains as specific for CMV antigens.

The chain links TRBV10-1 to TRBJ2-3; D call uncertain. The sample consisted of PBMCs. This receptor was obtained from a young woman in good health and CMV-seronegative. The CDR3 loop is CASSENDLADTQYF. CDR3 sequence (DNA): TGCGCCAGCAGTGAGAACGACTTGGCAGATACGCAGTATTTT.